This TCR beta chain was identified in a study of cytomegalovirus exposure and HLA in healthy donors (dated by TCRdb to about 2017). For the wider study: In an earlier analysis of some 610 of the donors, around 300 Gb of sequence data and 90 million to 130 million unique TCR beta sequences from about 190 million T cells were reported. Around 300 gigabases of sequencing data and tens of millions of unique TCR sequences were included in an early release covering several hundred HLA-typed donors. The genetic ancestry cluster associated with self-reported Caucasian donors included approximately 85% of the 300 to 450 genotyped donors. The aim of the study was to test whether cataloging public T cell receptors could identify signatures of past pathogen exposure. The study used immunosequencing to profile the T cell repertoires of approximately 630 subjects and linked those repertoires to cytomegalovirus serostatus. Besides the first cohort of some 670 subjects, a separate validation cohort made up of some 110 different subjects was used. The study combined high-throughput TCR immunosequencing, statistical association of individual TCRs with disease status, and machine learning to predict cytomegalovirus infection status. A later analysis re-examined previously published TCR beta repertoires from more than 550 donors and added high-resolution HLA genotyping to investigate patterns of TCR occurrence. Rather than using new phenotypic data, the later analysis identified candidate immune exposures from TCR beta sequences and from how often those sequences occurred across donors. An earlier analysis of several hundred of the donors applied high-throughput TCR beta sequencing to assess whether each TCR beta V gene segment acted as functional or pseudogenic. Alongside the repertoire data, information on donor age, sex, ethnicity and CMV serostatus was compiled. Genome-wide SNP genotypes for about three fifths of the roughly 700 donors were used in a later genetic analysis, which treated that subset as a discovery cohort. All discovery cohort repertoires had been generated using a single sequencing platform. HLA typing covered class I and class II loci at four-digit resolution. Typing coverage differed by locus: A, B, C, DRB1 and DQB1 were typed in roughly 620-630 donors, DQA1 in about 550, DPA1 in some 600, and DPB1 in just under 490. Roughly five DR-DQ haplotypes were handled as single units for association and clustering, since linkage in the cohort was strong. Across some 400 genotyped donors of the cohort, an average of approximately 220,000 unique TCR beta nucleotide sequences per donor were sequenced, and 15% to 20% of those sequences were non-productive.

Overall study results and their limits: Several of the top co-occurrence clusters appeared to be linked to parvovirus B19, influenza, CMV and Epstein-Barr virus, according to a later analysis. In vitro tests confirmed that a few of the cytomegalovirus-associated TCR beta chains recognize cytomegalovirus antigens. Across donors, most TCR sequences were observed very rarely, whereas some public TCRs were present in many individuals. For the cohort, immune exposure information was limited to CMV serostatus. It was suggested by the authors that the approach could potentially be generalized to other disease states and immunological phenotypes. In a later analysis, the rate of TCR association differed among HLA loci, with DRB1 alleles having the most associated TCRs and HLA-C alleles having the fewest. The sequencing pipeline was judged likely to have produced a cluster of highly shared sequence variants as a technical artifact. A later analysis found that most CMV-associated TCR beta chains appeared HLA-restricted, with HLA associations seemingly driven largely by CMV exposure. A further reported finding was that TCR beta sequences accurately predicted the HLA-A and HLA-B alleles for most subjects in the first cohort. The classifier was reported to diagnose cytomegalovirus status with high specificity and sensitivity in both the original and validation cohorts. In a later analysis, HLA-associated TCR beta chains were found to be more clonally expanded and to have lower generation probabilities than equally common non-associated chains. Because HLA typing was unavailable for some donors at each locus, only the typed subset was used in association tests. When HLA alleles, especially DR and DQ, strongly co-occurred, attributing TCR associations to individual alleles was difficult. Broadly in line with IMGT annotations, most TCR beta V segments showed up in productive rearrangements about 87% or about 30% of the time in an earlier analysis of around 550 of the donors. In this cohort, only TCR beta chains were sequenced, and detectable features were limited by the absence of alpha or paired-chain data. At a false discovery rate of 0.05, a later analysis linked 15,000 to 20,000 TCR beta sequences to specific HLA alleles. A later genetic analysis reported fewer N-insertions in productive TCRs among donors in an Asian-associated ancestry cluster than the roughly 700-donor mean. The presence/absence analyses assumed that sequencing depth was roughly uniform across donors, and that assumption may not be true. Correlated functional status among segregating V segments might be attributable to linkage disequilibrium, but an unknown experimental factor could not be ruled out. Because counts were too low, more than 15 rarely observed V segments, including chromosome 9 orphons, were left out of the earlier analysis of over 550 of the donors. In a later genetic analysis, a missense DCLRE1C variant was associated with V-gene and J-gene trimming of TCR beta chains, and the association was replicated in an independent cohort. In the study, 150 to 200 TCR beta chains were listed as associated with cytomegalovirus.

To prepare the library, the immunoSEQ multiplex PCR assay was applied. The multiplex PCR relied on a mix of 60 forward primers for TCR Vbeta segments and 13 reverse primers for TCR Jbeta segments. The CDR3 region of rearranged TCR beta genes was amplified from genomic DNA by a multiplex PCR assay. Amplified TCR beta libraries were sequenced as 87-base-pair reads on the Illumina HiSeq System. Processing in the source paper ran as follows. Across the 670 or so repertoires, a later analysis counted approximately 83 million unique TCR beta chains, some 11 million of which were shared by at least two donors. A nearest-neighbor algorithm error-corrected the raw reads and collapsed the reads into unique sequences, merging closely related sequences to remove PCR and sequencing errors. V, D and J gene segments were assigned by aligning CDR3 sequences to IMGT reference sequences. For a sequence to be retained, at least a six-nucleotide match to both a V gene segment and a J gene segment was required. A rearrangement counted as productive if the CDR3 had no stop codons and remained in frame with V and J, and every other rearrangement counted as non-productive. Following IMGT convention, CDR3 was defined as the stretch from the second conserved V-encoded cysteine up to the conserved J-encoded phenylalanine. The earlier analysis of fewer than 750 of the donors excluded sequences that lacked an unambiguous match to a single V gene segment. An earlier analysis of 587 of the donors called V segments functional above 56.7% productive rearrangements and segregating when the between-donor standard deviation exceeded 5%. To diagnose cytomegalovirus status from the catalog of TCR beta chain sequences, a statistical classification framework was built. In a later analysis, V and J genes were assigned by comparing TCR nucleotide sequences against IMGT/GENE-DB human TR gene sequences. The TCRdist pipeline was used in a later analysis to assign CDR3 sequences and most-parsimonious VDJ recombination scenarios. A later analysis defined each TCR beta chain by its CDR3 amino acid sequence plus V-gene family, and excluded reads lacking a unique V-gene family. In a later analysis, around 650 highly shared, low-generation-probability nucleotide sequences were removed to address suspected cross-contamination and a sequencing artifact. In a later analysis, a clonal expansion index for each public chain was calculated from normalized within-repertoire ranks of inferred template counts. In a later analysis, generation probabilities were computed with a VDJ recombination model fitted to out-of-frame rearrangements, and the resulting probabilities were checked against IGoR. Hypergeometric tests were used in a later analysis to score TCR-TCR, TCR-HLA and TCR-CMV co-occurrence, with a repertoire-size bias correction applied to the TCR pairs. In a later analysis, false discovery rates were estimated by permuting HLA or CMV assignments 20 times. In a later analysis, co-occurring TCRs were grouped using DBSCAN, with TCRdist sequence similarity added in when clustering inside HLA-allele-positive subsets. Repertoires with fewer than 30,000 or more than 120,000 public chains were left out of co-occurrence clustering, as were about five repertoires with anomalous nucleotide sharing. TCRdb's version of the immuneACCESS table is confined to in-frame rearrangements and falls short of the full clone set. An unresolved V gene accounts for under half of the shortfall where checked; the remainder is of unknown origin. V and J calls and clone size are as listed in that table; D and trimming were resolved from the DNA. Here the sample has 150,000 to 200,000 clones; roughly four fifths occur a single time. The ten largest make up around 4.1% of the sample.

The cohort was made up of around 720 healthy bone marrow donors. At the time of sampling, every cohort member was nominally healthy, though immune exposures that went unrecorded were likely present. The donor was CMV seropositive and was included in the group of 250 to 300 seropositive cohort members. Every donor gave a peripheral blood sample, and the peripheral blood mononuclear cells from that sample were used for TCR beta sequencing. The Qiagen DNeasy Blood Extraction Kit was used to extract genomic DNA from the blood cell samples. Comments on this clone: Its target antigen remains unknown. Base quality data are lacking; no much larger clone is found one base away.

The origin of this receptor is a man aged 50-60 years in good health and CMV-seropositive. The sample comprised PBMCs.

The nucleotide sequence reads TGCGCCAGCAGCTTCTCTACCACGGGCACTGAAGCTTTCTTT. Its protein is CASSFSTTGTEAFF. This sequence uses TRBV5-1 and TRBJ1-1; confidence is insufficient to name the D gene. Counted from cysteine to phenylalanine, this CDR3 has 14 amino acids. The retained sequence is limited to the CDR3, 42 bases, with the frame set at the first base. V was cut back by 2 bases and J by 4 bases, leaving a gap of 12 bases between them. CDR1 and CDR2 are read off the germline V gene as SGHRS and YFSETQ. Reference TRBV5-1 and TRBJ1-1 genes cover what lies past the CDR3, so the full variable domain is KAGVTQTPRYLIKTRGQQVTLSCSPISGHRSVSWYQQTPGQGLQFLFEYFSETQRNKGNFPGRFSGRQFSNSRSEMNVSTLELGDSALYLCASSFSTTGTEAFFGQGTRLTVV.